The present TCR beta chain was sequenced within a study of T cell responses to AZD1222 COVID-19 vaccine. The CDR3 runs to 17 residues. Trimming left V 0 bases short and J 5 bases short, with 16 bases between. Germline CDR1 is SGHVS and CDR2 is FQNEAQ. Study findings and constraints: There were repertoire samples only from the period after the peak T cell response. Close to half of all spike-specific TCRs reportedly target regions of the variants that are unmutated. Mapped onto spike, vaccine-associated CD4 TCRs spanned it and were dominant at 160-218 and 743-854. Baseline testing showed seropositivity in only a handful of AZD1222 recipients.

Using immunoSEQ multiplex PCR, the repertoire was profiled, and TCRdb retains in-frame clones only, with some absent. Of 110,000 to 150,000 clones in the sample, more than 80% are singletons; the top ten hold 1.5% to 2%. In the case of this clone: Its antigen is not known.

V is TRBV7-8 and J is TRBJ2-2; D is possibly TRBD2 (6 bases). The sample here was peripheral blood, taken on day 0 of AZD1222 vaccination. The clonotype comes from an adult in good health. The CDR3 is CASSLARQTGGTGELFF. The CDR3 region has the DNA TGTGCCAGCAGCTTAGCGCGCCAGACCGGAGGGACCGGGGAGCTGTTTTTT.